This entry features one T cell receptor beta chain sequence. Its target antigen remains unknown. No base quality information exists; no much larger clone differs at one position. The data derive from a study of blood T cell repertoires in COVID-19 (dated by TCRdb to the early 2020s). Some background on the complete study: Samples covering the acute and convalescent phases of COVID-19 were provided by collaborators in the United States, Italy and Spain. A de-identified subject ID, COVID-19 status, age in years and sex were almost always included in the sample metadata. The material from the prospective study consisted of cDNA or gDNA derived from T cells, B-cell-depleted T cells, or PBMCs. Samples were obtained from the ongoing ImmuneRACE study (first 160 participants) and from 1,254 subjects provided by 6 global collaborators. Deeply sampled blood TCRbeta repertoires from subjects exposed to, actively infected with, or recovered from COVID-19 were included in the dataset. The repertoires were released in a freely available public database meant as a resource for research on the immune response to SARS-CoV-2. Where HLA class I and class II types were available, the types were taken from metadata supplied by the sample provider, not from assay-based typing.

Reading from cysteine to phenylalanine, the CDR3 counts 15 amino acids. Solely the CDR3 DNA is kept, with 45 bases framed from the first base. V loses 5 bases of germline sequence and J loses 0 bases, and the interval between the two ends is 11 bases. The germline V gene encodes CDR1 MDHEN and CDR2 SYDVKM. Enrolling through a virtual design, the prospective study's participants ranged in age from roughly 18 to 95 years and lived across more than 20 United States geographic areas. To assign participants to cohorts, the prospective study relied on clinical history that participants themselves reported in a screening survey and a study questionnaire. Exposed participants had been in contact, within 2 weeks of entering the study, with a person who had a PCR-confirmed or clinician-diagnosed case of COVID-19. In the prospective study, whole blood, serum and a nasopharyngeal or oropharyngeal swab were collected from each participant by mobile phlebotomists. Prospective study participants could optionally give additional blood draws and questionnaires over an approximately two-month period. Before DNA extraction, prospective study blood samples were shipped either frozen or at room temperature.

TCRbeta CDR3 regions were amplified from genomic DNA using the immunoSEQ Assay, a bias-controlled multiplex PCR. The published analysis was carried out like this. Nucleated cell counts per sample were estimated from amplification of reference gene primers within the assay. To quantify the absolute abundance of each unique TCRbeta CDR3 rearrangement, sequence reads were collapsed and filtered. Productive Simpson clonality was computed per sample as the square root of Simpson's diversity index over productive rearrangements. This immuneACCESS table, as held by TCRdb, lists in-frame sequences with V and J called but not all clones. Of the missing ones, under half trace to an unresolved V gene in checked studies; the others have no known cause. V, J and clone size are those of that table, while D and trimming were read from the DNA. Within this sample are about 430,000 clones, with approximately 90% of them counted one time only. The top ten hold 1.4% of the sample.

The full study reports these points: The quantity of clinical and demographic metadata differed by source and by participant and was supplied without curation.

The clonotype originates from a woman under 30 who had been exposed to COVID-19. This sequence uses TRBV28 and TRBJ1-3; no D gene call is confident. Source material: PBMCs or T cells enriched from blood (not recorded which). For the CDR3, the sequence is CASSIPSPSGNTIYF. The nucleotide sequence reads TGTGCCAGCAGTATCCCCAGTCCCTCTGGAAACACCATATATTTT.